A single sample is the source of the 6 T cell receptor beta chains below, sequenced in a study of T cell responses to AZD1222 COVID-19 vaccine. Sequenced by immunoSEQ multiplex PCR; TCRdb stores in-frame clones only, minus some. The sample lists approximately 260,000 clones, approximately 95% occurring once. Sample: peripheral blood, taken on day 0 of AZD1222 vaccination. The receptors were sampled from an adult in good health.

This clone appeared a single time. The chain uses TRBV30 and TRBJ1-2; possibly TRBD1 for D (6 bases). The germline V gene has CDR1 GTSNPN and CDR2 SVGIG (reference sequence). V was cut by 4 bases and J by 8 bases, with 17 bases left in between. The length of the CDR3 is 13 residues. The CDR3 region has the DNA TGTGCCTGGACTCCATTCGGGGGGCACGGCTACACCTTC. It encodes CAWTPFGGHGYTF.

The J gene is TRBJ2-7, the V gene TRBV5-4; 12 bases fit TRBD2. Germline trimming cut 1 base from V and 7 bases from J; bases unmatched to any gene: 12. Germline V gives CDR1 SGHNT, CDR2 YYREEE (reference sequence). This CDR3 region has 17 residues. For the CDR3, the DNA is TGTGCCAGCAGCTTGACCCACCTAGCGGGAGGGCCTGGGGAGCAGTACTTC. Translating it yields CASSLTHLAGGPGEQYF.

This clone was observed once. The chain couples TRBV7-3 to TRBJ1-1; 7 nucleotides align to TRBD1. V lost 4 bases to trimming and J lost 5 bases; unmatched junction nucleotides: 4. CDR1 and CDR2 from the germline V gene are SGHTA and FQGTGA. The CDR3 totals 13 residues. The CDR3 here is CASSYRGGTEAFF. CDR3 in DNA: TGTGCCAGCAGCTACAGGGGTGGGACTGAAGCTTTCTTT.

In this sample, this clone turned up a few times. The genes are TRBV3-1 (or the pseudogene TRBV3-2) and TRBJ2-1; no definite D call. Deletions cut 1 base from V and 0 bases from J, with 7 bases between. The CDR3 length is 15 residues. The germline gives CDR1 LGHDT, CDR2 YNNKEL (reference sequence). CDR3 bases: TGTGCCAGCAGCCAAGGCTGGAGCTCCTACAATGAGCAGTTCTTC. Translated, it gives CASSQGWSSYNEQFF.

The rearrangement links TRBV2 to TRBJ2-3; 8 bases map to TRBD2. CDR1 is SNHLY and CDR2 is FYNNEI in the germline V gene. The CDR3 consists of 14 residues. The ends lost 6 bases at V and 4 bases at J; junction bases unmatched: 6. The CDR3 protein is CASRTGGLADTQYF. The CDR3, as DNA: TGTGCCAGCAGAACGGGGGGGCTGGCAGATACGCAGTATTTT. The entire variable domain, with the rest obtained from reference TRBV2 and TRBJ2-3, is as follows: EPEVTQTPSHQVTQMGQEVILRCVPISNHLYFYWYRQILGQKVEFLVSFYNNEISEKSEIFDDQFSVERPDGSNFTLKIRSTKLEDSAMYFCASRTGGLADTQYFGPGTRLTVL.

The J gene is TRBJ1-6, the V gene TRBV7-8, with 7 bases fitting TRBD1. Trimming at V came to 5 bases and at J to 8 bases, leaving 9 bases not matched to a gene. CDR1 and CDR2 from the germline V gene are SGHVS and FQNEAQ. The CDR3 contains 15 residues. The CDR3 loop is CASSPIRTGYSPLHF. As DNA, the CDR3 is TGTGCCAGCAGCCCAATAAGGACAGGATATTCACCCCTCCACTTT.